The entry below describes one TCR beta chain. This entry is derived from a study of OX40 agonist ivuxolimab in advanced cancers. Clones were read by immunoSEQ multiplex PCR, and TCRdb kept only the in-frame ones, dropping some. This sample carries 55,000 to 60,000 clones, just under 85% of them seen once, and the ten largest clones take approximately 2.8%. The specimen comprised CD4+ or CD8+ T cells sorted from blood, sampled in a trial of the OX40 agonist ivuxolimab. The receptor comes from an adult with an advanced solid tumor such as melanoma, head and neck, liver or kidney cancer.

CDR3 nucleotides: TGTGCCAGCAGGAACGGCGGAGCGGGAGATCCGGGCGGGGAGCTGTTTTTT. It encodes CASRNGGAGDPGGELFF. The rearrangement joins TRBV7-6 to TRBJ2-2, with 8 bases aligning to TRBD2. Germline assignment: CDR1 SGHVS and CDR2 FNYEAQ. The CDR3 length is 17 residues. V lost 6 bases, J lost 7 bases, and 16 bases stayed unmatched.